The 3 T cell receptor beta chains below were found in one sample sequenced in a study of blood T cell repertoires in COVID-19. This table comes from immunoSEQ multiplex PCR, and its TCRdb copy is limited to in-frame clones, with some not included. Of 150,000 to 200,000 clones listed, roughly 74% are singletons. Sequenced input: peripheral blood. The source of these receptors is a woman of 80 years or more with acute or convalescent COVID-19.

The J gene is TRBJ2-2, the V gene TRBV5-1; TRBD1 aligns across 8 bases. The CDR3 covers 15 residues. The V and J ends lost 6 bases and 4 bases, in that order; junction bases with no gene match: 8. Germline assignment: CDR1 SGHRS and CDR2 YFSETQ. The CDR3 loop is CASTSWTGITGELFF. The CDR3, as DNA: TGCGCCAGCACCTCCTGGACAGGGATCACCGGGGAGCTGTTTTTT.

The V and J genes are TRBV30 and TRBJ2-7; 7 bases fit TRBD2. V lost 2 bases to trimming and J lost 1 base; unmatched junction nucleotides: 5. The germline gives CDR1 GTSNPN, CDR2 SVGIG (reference sequence). The CDR3 totals 14 residues. The CDR3 loop reads CAWSFWGLSYEQYF. The CDR3 DNA is TGTGCCTGGAGTTTCTGGGGACTATCCTACGAGCAGTACTTC.

The V call is TRBV11-1, the J call TRBJ2-5; the match to TRBD1 covers 9 bases. With 4 bases clipped from V and 4 bases from J, the junction kept 7 bases outside the gene matches. Germline V gives CDR1 SGHAT, CDR2 FQDESV (reference sequence). CDR3 size: 15 residues. The CDR3: CASSSLTGGPETQYF. DNA for the CDR3: TGTGCCAGCAGCTCGTTAACAGGGGGCCCAGAGACCCAGTACTTC.